This is a list of T cell receptor beta chains from one sample in a study of early stage breast cancer tumors. Data came from immunoSEQ multiplex PCR; TCRdb stores just in-frame clones and leaves some out. This table holds 27,000 or so clones, approximately 84% found once. Sequencing input: blood. The origin of the receptors is a person aged 45 to 59 with breast cancer. CDR3s include the opening cysteine and the closing phenylalanine or tryptophan. D genes are given only for firm matches. Clone size is stated in some rows and not others, as once, few, many or a class when expanded.

D gene: TRBD2
V gene: TRBV5-4
clone size: NA
J gene: TRBJ2-1
CDR3 protein: CASRRTSEDNEQFF
CDR3 DNA: TGTGCCAGCAGGCGGACTAGCGAAGACAATGAGCAGTTCTTC

D gene: NA
V gene: TRBV25-1
clone size: NA
J gene: TRBJ2-7
CDR3 protein: CASSEGVGIKDEQYF
CDR3 DNA: TGTGCCAGCAGTGAAGGTGTAGGGATAAAGGACGAGCAGTACTTC

D gene: NA
V gene: TRBV6-1
clone size: NA
J gene: TRBJ1-6
CDR3 protein: CASSGHGQNDSPLHF
CDR3 DNA: TGTGCCAGCAGTGGCCACGGACAGAACGATTCACCCCTCCACTTT

D gene: TRBD1
V gene: TRBV30
clone size: NA
J gene: TRBJ1-6
CDR3 protein: CAWSIFRDSNNSPLHF
CDR3 DNA: TGTGCCTGGAGTATCTTCCGGGACAGCAATAATTCACCCCTCCACTTT

D gene: NA
V gene: TRBV7-9
clone size: once
J gene: TRBJ2-7
CDR3 protein: CASSEGAVTYEQYF
CDR3 DNA: TGTGCCAGCAGCGAAGGCGCGGTGACCTACGAGCAGTACTTC

D gene: NA
V gene: TRBV10-3
clone size: NA
J gene: TRBJ2-2
CDR3 protein: CAISVGSNIGELFF
CDR3 DNA: TGTGCCATCAGTGTAGGGAGCAACATCGGGGAGCTGTTTTTT

D gene: NA
V gene: TRBV30
clone size: NA
J gene: TRBJ2-5
CDR3 protein: CAWSVGAETQYF
CDR3 DNA: TGTGCCTGGAGTGTAGGGGCAGAGACCCAGTACTTC

D gene: NA
V gene: TRBV2
clone size: NA
J gene: TRBJ2-2
CDR3 protein: CASSRTVTGELFF
CDR3 DNA: TGTGCCAGCAGTAGGACTGTCACCGGGGAGCTGTTTTTT

D gene: TRBD1
V gene: TRBV7-9
clone size: NA
J gene: TRBJ1-2
CDR3 protein: CASSLRDRAGYTF
CDR3 DNA: TGTGCCAGCAGCTTACGGGACAGGGCTGGCTACACCTTC

D gene: TRBD1
V gene: TRBV7-7
clone size: NA
J gene: TRBJ2-1
CDR3 protein: CASSSYRGYNEQFF
CDR3 DNA: TGTGCCAGCAGCTCCTACAGGGGTTACAATGAGCAGTTCTTC

D gene: NA
V gene: TRBV28
clone size: NA
J gene: TRBJ1-2
CDR3 protein: CASSYRVGYTF
CDR3 DNA: TGTGCCAGCAGCTACAGGGTTGGCTACACCTTC

D gene: NA
V gene: TRBV9
clone size: NA
J gene: TRBJ2-3
CDR3 protein: CASSPRGGDTDTQYF
CDR3 DNA: TGTGCCAGCAGCCCGAGGGGCGGGGACACAGATACGCAGTATTTT

D gene: NA
V gene: TRBV7-3
clone size: NA
J gene: TRBJ1-1
CDR3 protein: CASSPTWNTEAFF
CDR3 DNA: TGTGCCAGCAGCCCGACCTGGAACACTGAAGCTTTCTTT

D gene: NA
V gene: TRBV29-1
clone size: NA
J gene: TRBJ2-3
CDR3 protein: CSVEGGRTDTQYF
CDR3 DNA: TGCAGCGTTGAAGGCGGCAGGACAGATACGCAGTATTTT

D gene: NA
V gene: TRBV9
clone size: NA
J gene: TRBJ1-6
CDR3 protein: CASSVGPQNSPLHF
CDR3 DNA: TGTGCCAGCAGCGTAGGGCCCCAGAATTCACCCCTCCACTTT

D gene: NA
V gene: TRBV19
clone size: NA
J gene: TRBJ2-7
CDR3 protein: CASSIYGDIGYEQYF
CDR3 DNA: TGTGCCAGTAGTATTTACGGGGACATAGGCTACGAGCAGTACTTC

D gene: TRBD1
V gene: TRBV5-1
clone size: NA
J gene: TRBJ2-7
CDR3 protein: CASSLSTGGGEQYF
CDR3 DNA: TGCGCCAGCAGCTTGAGTACAGGGGGTGGCGAGCAGTACTTC

D gene: TRBD2
V gene: TRBV5-6
clone size: NA
J gene: TRBJ2-7
CDR3 protein: CASSLDSGRMTYEQYF
CDR3 DNA: TGTGCCAGCAGCTTGGACAGCGGGAGAATGACCTACGAGCAGTACTTC

D gene: NA
V gene: TRBV5-1
clone size: NA
J gene: TRBJ1-4
CDR3 protein: CASSLAGQNEGKLFF
CDR3 DNA: TGCGCCAGCAGCTTGGCCGGGCAAAACGAGGGAAAACTGTTTTTT

D gene: TRBD1
V gene: TRBV20-1
clone size: few
J gene: TRBJ1-1
CDR3 protein: CSAAGQGAFF
CDR3 DNA: TGCAGTGCTGCCGGACAGGGGGCTTTCTTT

D gene: NA
V gene: TRBV28
clone size: NA
J gene: TRBJ2-4
CDR3 protein: CASSSLTYSHQGAKNIQYF
CDR3 DNA: TGTGCCAGCAGTTCCCTGACGTACAGTCATCAGGGGGCCAAAAACATTCAGTACTTC

D gene: TRBD2
V gene: TRBV9
clone size: NA
J gene: TRBJ2-1
CDR3 protein: CASQREGGYNEQFF
CDR3 DNA: TGTGCCAGCCAGCGGGAGGGGGGGTACAATGAGCAGTTCTTC

D gene: NA
V gene: TRBV11-3
clone size: NA
J gene: TRBJ1-1
CDR3 protein: CASSLLENTEAFF
CDR3 DNA: TGTGCCAGCAGCTTACTGGAGAACACTGAAGCTTTCTTT

D gene: TRBD1
V gene: TRBV9
clone size: NA
J gene: TRBJ2-2
CDR3 protein: CASSPSPGQGSGGELFF
CDR3 DNA: TGTGCCAGCAGCCCTTCCCCGGGACAGGGGTCTGGCGGGGAGCTGTTTTTT

D gene: NA
V gene: TRBV7-7
clone size: NA
J gene: TRBJ2-2
CDR3 protein: CASRTQGTGELFF
CDR3 DNA: TGTGCCAGCCGTACACAGGGCACCGGGGAGCTGTTTTTT

D gene: NA
V gene: TRBV7-2
clone size: NA
J gene: TRBJ2-3
CDR3 protein: CASATDTDTQYF
CDR3 DNA: TGTGCCAGCGCCACTGATACAGATACGCAGTATTTT

D gene: NA
V gene: TRBV10-3
clone size: once
J gene: TRBJ1-4
CDR3 protein: CAISGVGGLTNEKLFF
CDR3 DNA: TGTGCCATCAGTGGGGTCGGGGGTTTGACTAATGAAAAACTGTTTTTT

D gene: NA
V gene: TRBV9
clone size: NA
J gene: TRBJ2-1
CDR3 protein: CASSPQGLYNEQFF
CDR3 DNA: TGTGCCAGCAGCCCCCAGGGACTCTACAATGAGCAGTTCTTC